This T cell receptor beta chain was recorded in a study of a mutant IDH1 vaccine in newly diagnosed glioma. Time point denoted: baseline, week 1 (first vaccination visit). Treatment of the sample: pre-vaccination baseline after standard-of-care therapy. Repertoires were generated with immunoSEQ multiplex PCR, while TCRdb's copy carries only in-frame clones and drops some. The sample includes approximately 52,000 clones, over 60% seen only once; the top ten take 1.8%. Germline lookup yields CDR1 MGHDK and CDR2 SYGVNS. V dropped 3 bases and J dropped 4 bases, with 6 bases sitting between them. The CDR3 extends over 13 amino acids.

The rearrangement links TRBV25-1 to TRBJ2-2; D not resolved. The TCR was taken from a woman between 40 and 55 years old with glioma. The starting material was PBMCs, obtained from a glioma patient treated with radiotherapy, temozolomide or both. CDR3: CASSDLTTGELFF. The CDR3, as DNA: TGTGCCAGCAGTGACCTTACCACCGGGGAGCTGTTTTTT.